What follows is one T cell receptor (beta chain) and its context. Antigen: not known. TCRdb reprocessed the RACE reads via MiXCR and lists one record per CDR3 protein. The sample includes about 61,000 distinct CDR3 sequences, approximately 6.7% seen only once; the top ten take 1.5% to 2%. The germline V gene encodes CDR1 MNHEY and CDR2 SVGAGI. Losses at the gene ends were 7 bases for V and 6 bases for J; bases not matched to a gene: 9. The CDR3 is 15 residues long. The data originate from a study of human T cells and chemical hapten exposure. Study-wide background: Reading of the patch tests, which applied 0.01% DPC to the upper back, occurred at 6 days.

Study-wide findings and caveats: Patch test score rose with PT1 expanded TCR count, significant at thresholds 8, 16 and 32, not 4.

Time point described: pre-sensitization, week 0. Sample treatment: therapeutic diphenylcyclopropenone sensitization with weekly scalp DPC. This material consisted of whole blood, taken in connection with sensitization to the hapten diphenylcyclopropenone (DPC). The J gene is TRBJ1-6, the V gene TRBV6-5; TRBD1 aligns across 7 bases. The origin of this receptor is a woman between 25 and 40 years old with alopecia areata. Some clones in this sample may be carry-over from other donors' samples. The DNA for the CDR3 is TGTGCCAGCACCAAGGGACAGTCACGTAATTCACCCCTCCACTTT. This sequence encodes CASTKGQSRNSPLHF.